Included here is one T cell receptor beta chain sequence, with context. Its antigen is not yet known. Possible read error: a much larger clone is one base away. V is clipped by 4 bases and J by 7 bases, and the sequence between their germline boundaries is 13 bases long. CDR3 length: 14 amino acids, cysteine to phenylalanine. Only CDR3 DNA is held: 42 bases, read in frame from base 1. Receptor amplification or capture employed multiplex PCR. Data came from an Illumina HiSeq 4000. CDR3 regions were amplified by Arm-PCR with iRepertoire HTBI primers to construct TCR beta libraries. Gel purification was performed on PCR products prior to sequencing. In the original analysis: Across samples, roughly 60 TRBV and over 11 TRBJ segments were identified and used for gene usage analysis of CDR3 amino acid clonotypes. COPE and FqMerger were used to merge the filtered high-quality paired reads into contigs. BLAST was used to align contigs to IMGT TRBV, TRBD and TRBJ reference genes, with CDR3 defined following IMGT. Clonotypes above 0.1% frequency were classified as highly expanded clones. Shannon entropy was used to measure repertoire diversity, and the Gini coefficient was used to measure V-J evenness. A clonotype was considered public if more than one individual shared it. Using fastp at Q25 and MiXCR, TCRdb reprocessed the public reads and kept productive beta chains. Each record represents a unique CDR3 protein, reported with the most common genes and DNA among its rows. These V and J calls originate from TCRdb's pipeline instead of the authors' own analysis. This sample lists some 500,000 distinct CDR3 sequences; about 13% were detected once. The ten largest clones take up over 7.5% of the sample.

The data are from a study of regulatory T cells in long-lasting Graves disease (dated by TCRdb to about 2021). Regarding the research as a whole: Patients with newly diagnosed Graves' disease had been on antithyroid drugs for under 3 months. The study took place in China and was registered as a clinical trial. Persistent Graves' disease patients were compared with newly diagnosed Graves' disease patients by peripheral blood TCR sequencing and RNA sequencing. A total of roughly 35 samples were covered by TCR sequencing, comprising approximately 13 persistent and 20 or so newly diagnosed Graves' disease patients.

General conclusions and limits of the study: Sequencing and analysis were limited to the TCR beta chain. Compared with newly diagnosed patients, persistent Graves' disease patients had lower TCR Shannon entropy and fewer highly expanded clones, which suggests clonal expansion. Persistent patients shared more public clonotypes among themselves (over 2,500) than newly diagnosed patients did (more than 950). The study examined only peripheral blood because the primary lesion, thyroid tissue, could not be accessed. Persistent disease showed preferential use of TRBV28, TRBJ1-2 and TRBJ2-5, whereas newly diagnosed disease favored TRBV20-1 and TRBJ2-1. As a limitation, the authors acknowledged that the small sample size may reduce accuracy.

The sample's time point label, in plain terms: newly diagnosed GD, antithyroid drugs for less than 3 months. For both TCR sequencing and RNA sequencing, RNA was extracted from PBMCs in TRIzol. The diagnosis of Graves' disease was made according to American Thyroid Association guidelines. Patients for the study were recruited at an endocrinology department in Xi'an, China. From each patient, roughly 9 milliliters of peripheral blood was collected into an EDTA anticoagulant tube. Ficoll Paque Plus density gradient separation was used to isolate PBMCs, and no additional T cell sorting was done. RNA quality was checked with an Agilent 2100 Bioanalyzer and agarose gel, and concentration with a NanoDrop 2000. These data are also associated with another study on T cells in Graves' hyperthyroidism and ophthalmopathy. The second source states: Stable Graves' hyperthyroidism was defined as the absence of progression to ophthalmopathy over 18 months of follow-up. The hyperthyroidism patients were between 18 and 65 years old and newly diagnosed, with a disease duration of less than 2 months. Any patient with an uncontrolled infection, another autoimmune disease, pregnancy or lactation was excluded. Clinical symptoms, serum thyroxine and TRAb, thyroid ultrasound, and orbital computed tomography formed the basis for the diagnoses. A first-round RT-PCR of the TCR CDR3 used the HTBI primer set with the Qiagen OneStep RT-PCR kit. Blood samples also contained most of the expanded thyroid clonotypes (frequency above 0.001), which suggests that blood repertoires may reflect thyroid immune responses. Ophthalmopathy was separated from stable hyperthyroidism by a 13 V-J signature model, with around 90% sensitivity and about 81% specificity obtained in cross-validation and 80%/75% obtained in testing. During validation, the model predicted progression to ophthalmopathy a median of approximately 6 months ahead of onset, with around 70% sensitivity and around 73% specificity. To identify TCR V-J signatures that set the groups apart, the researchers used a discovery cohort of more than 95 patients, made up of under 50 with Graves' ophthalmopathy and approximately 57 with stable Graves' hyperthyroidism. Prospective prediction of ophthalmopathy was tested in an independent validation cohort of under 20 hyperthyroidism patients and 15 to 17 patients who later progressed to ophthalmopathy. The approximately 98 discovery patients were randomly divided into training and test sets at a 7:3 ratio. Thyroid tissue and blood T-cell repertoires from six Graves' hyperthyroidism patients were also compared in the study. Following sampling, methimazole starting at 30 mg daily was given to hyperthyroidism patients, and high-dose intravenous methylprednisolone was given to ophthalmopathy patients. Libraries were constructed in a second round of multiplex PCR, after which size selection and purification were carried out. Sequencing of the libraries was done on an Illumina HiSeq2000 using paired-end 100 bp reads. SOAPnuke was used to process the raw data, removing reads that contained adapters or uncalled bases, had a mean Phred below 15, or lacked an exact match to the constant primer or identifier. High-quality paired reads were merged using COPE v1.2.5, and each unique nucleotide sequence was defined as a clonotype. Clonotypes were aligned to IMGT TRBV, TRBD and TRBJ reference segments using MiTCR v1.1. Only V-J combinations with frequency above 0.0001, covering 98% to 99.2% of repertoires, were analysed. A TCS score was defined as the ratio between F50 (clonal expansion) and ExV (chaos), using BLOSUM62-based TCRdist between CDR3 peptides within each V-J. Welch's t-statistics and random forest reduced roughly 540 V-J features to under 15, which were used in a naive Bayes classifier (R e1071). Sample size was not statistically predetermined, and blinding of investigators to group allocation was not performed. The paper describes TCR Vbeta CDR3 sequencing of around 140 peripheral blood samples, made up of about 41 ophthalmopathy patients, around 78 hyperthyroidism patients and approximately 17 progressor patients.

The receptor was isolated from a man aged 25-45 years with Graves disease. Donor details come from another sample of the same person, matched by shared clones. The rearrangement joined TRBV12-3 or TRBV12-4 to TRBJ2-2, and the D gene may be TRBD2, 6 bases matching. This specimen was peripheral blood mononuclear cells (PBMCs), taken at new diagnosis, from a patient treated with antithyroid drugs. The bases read TGTGCCAGCAGTTATGCGGGGAGAGTCGGGGAGCTGTTTTTT. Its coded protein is CASSYAGRVGELFF.